This T cell receptor beta chain was documented in a study of T cells after yellow fever vaccination. General study findings and limits: FACS-sorted repertoires could harbor abundant contaminating bulk-population clonotypes. It was the secondary response that reached its peak faster, day 5 versus 15, but it was weaker.

CDR3 length: 14 residues. Germline V CDR1 and CDR2: LNHNV, YYDKDF (reference sequence). V lost 0 bases to trimming and J lost 3 bases, with 8 bases between them. Template-switching 5'RACE yielded the TCR cDNA; a universal primer site and UMIs were added in the process. Via MiXCR, TCRdb re-called the 5' RACE reads, giving one row per CDR3 protein. There are some 320,000 distinct CDR3 sequences in the sample; roughly 8.7% occur only once, and 15% to 20% lies in the top ten. To note about this clonotype: No antigen is known for it.

Specimen: PBMCs, collected on the day of the first yellow fever vaccination. This chain connects TRBV15 to TRBJ1-1; no definite D call. The sequence was obtained from a young man who received the YFV17D yellow fever vaccine. CDR3 in amino acids: CATSRDLTHTEAFF. In DNA, the CDR3 is TGTGCCACCAGCAGAGATCTGACTCACACTGAAGCTTTCTTT.